The 9 T cell receptor beta chains listed next were all sequenced from one sample in a study of shared clonotypes between healthy human individuals. Assay: immunoSEQ multiplex PCR; the TCRdb copy retains only in-frame clones and omits some. Among some 2.1 million clones listed, 85% to 95% were seen once. Source material: naive CD4+ T cells sorted from blood. Indicated subset: CD45RA+ positively selected. Receptors were obtained from a man aged 18 to 30 in good health.

CDR3 region: CAWSSPGAGETQYF. CDR3 DNA sequence: TGTGCCTGGAGTTCCCCTGGGGCCGGGGAGACCCAGTACTTC. This chain connects TRBV30 to TRBJ2-5; a weak D match, TRBD1 (5 bases). V was trimmed by 2 bases and J by 5 bases, leaving 15 bases between them. Germline V gene data show CDR1 as GTSNPN and CDR2 as SVGIG (reference sequence). The CDR3 spans 14 residues.

This CDR3 reads CASSPPAGKGQPQHF. The DNA of the CDR3 is TGTGCCAGCAGCCCCCCCGCCGGGAAGGGTCAGCCCCAGCATTTT. The chain carries TRBV5-6 and TRBJ1-5; D remains unclear. V was shortened by 4 bases and J by 6 bases, with 17 bases between the two germline ends. This CDR3 has 15 amino acids. CDR1 SGHDT and CDR2 YYEEEE come from the germline V gene.

This clone was seen once. This chain connects TRBV4-1 to TRBJ2-7; 9 bases align to TRBD1. The V gene end was trimmed by 2 bases and the J gene end by 2 bases; junction bases not matched to a gene: 13. Germline V gene data show CDR1 as MGHRA and CDR2 as YSYEKL. The CDR3 runs 18 residues. The CDR3 nucleotides are TGCGCCAGCAGCCAAAATCCTCTCGACAGGGGGGGAACCTACGAGCAGTACTTC. Protein sequence: CASSQNPLDRGGTYEQYF.

The chain combines TRBV18 with TRBJ2-4; 7 bases line up with TRBD1. The CDR3 is 15 residues long. Germline V CDR1 and CDR2: KGHSH, LQKENI. The V segment lost 3 bases and the J segment 1 base; nucleotides outside the gene matches: 3. This CDR3 is CASSPSDRAKNIQYF. CDR3 bases: TGTGCCAGCTCACCCTCGGACAGGGCCAAAAACATTCAGTACTTC.

V gene TRBV6-4 combines with J gene TRBJ2-3, with TRBD1 identical over 7 bases. The CDR3 is 14 residues long. Germline CDR1 and CDR2: MRHNA and SNTAGT. The V segment lost 5 bases and the J segment 2 bases; nucleotides outside the gene matches: 4. As DNA, the CDR3 is TGTGCCAGCAGTTCGACAGGGAACACAGATACGCAGTATTTT. This sequence encodes CASSSTGNTDTQYF.

The chain links TRBV6-5 to TRBJ1-5, with a possible D match to TRBD1 (5 bases). The CDR3 consists of 15 residues. Germline CDR1 MNHEY, CDR2 SVGAGI. The germline V and J ends were trimmed by 6 bases and 2 bases, with 14 bases remaining between them. Here the CDR3 reads CASRLTGEGNQPQHF. CDR3 bases: TGTGCCAGCAGACTCACGGGGGAGGGCAATCAGCCCCAGCATTTT.

The rearrangement links TRBV11-3 to TRBJ2-1; D possibly uses TRBD1 or TRBD2 (5 bases each). This CDR3 has 15 amino acids. Trimming stripped 4 bases from V and 4 bases from J, with 14 bases between. The germline CDR1 and CDR2 sequences are SGHNT and YENEEA. Here the CDR3 DNA reads TGTGCCAGCAGCTGGTCTGGGACCGATTACAATGAGCAGTTCTTC. Translated: CASSWSGTDYNEQFF. Full variable domain (outside the CDR3, taken from reference TRBV11-3 and TRBJ2-1): EAGVVQSPRYKIIEKKQPVAFWCNPISGHNTLYWYLQNLGQGPELLIRYENEEAVDDSQLPKDRFSAERLKGVDSTLKIQPAELGDSAVYLCASSWSGTDYNEQFFGPGTRLTVL.

The genes are TRBV27 and TRBJ1-6, with TRBD1 matching 9 bases. The CDR3 runs to 17 residues. Unmatched junction bases numbered 11, after V lost 4 bases and J lost 7 bases. The germline V gene encodes CDR1 MNHEY and CDR2 SMNVEV (reference sequence). The CDR3 nucleotides read TGTGCCAGCAGTTGGACAGGGGCAAGACCCACGAATTCACCCCTCCACTTT. Protein product: CASSWTGARPTNSPLHF.

The chain has TRBV9 and TRBJ2-3, with D perhaps matching TRBD1 or TRBD2 (5 bases each). The V gene's germline CDR1 is SGDLS and CDR2 YYNGEE. The CDR3 contains 16 residues. V lost 0 bases, J lost 2 bases, and 13 bases lay in between. The CDR3 DNA sequence: TGTGCCAGCAGCGTAGGTGGGGGACGGCTCACAGATACGCAGTATTTT. This translates into CASSVGGGRLTDTQYF.